The 9 T cell receptor beta chains in this list originate from one sample, sequenced in a study of vaccination effects on CD4 cells after COVID-19. Viral peptide pool expansion of antigen-specific CD4+ T cells preceded sequencing in the ViraFEST assay. An approximately 10-day culture period preceded the isolation of CD4+ T cells. Either the BNT162b2 or mRNA-1273 vaccine was given to participants in two doses. These receptors have no identified antigens. TCRdb keeps only in-frame clones here, not all; method: immunoSEQ multiplex PCR. The table includes 20,000 to 30,000 clones, 69% detected once. Sequencing was performed on CD4+ T cells from PBMCs cultured with SARS-CoV-2 spike peptides, taken after COVID-19 vaccination. These receptors were collected from a human donor who received a COVID-19 vaccine.

This sequence joins TRBV6-2 or TRBV6-3 and TRBJ2-1; D call uncertain. The V gene's germline CDR1 is MNHEY and CDR2 SVGEGT. The V and J ends lost 5 bases and 8 bases respectively, with 13 bases between them. The CDR3 sequence is 13 residues long. The CDR3 coding sequence is TGTGCCAGCAGTATCCTGTCCGGTCATGAGCAGTTCTTC. This sequence encodes CASSILSGHEQFF.

The chain carries TRBV6-5 and TRBJ2-1; the match to TRBD1 covers 9 bases. V was clipped by 3 bases and J by 7 bases; unmatched bases: 10. The germline gives CDR1 MNHEY, CDR2 SVGAGI. This CDR3 has 16 residues. The CDR3 here is CASSYAYGTGRNEQFF. In DNA, the CDR3 is TGTGCCAGCAGTTATGCCTATGGGACAGGGAGGAATGAGCAGTTCTTC.

The chain uses TRBV15 and TRBJ2-7, with 8 bases that match TRBD2. This CDR3 contains 15 residues. The J segment lost 6 bases and the V segment lost 3 bases, leaving 10 bases of the junction unmatched. Germline loops: CDR1 LNHNV, CDR2 YYDKDF (reference sequence). CDR3 in amino acids: CATSRDTAGGSEQYF. CDR3 sequence (DNA): TGTGCCACCAGCAGGGACACGGCGGGAGGATCCGAGCAGTACTTC.

This chain uses TRBV10-3 with TRBJ2-7; a possible D gene is TRBD1 (6 bases). The CDR3 totals 15 residues. Germline V gene sequence: CDR1 ENHRY, CDR2 SYGVKD. Deletions cut 3 bases from V and 5 bases from J, with 17 bases between. In nucleotides, the CDR3 is TGTGCCATCAGTGACCCCCGCGGTCCAGGGGACGAGCAGTACTTC. As protein: CAISDPRGPGDEQYF.

The chain uses TRBV29-1 and TRBJ1-2, with 10 bases that match TRBD1. The CDR3 spans 17 residues. Germline V gene lookup returns CDR1 SQVTM and CDR2 ANQGSEA. The J segment lost 2 bases and the V segment lost 0 bases, leaving 9 bases of the junction unmatched. The DNA for the CDR3 is TGCAGCGTTGAAGACCGGGGGAGGACAGGGGGAAACTATGGCTACACCTTC. This codes for CSVEDRGRTGGNYGYTF.

This clone was observed a few times. The V and J genes are TRBV21-1 and TRBJ1-5; TRBD1 is taken as the D call from the table, unchecked against the DNA. TRBV21-1 is listed as a pseudogene. This CDR3 contains 14 residues. The CDR3 spells CASRPRQDNQPQHF. The CDR3 DNA reads TGTGCCAGCCGACCCCGGCAGGACAATCAGCCCCAGCATTTT.

This chain joins TRBV15 and TRBJ2-5; possible D gene TRBD1, 6 bases. The germline V gene has CDR1 LNHNV and CDR2 YYDKDF (reference sequence). This CDR3 has 14 residues. V was clipped by 4 bases and J by 4 bases, with 13 bases between them. CDR3 DNA sequence: TGTGCCACCAGCATCAGAGGGGGTCGAGAGACCCAGTACTTC. Its protein product is CATSIRGGRETQYF. The full variable domain, its missing parts supplied by reference TRBV15 and TRBJ2-5, is DAMVIQNPRYQVTQFGKPVTLSCSQTLNHNVMYWYQQKSSQAPKLLFHYYDKDFNNEADTPDNFQSRRPNTSFCFLDIRSPGLGDTAMYLCATSIRGGRETQYFGPGTRLLVL.

The chain joins TRBV30 to TRBJ2-3; 9 bases fit TRBD2. V shed 3 bases, J shed 3 bases, and the junction held 1 base outside the gene matches. The CDR3 length is 13 residues. Germline-derived CDR1 and CDR2 are GTSNPN and SVGIG (reference sequence). The CDR3 region has the DNA TGTGCCTGGAGGCGGGGGGGAACAGATACGCAGTATTTT. Residues: CAWRRGGTDTQYF.

The chain links TRBV5-1 to TRBJ1-2; possibly TRBD1 for D (6 bases). The CDR3 is 14 residues long. V lost 3 bases and J lost 4, with 13 bases in between. Germline lookup yields CDR1 SGHRS and CDR2 YFSETQ. Here the CDR3 reads CASSSTGGGYGYTF. DNA of the CDR3: TGCGCCAGCAGCTCGACAGGCGGGGGCTATGGCTACACCTTC.